The 24 T cell receptor beta chains reported below all come from one sample, sequenced in a study of PD-1 blockade in classical Hodgkin lymphoma. Generated by immunoSEQ multiplex PCR, the TCRdb table keeps only in-frame clones and is missing some. The sample holds about 9,700 clones, about 75% seen once. Time point denoted: cycle 4 day 1 (C4D1), after 5 to 7 weeks of nivolumab. Exposure to brentuximab vedotin varied, and each patient had relapsed following autologous stem cell transplantation. Magnetic negative selection was used to purify CD4+ T cells from PBMCs that had been thawed. The sequencing used CD4+ T cells from blood, collected before the fourth cycle of nivolumab. These receptor sequences come from a human donor with classical Hodgkin lymphoma.

The rearrangement links TRBV28 to TRBJ2-3; D is undetermined. There are 14 residues in the CDR3. Germline V lookup: CDR1 MDHEN, CDR2 SYDVKM. V shed 3 bases and J shed 3 bases, with 10 bases lying between them. The chain's CDR3 is CASSFGGVTDTQYF. CDR3 nucleotides: TGTGCCAGCAGTTTTGGTGGAGTGACAGATACGCAGTATTTT.

This clone was counted only a few times. This chain links TRBV28 with TRBJ2-2; D is possibly TRBD1 (6 bases). Trimming left V 4 bases short and J 3 bases short, with 9 bases between. This CDR3 spans 14 amino acids. CDR1 and CDR2 from the germline V gene are MDHEN and SYDVKM. In nucleotides, the CDR3 is TGTGCCAGCAGTTCATCAGGGGACACCGGGGAGCTGTTTTTT. Translated, it gives CASSSSGDTGELFF. The full variable domain, completed using reference TRBV28 and TRBJ2-2, is DVKVTQSSRYLVKRTGEKVFLECVQDMDHENMFWYRQDPGLGLRLIYFSYDVKMKEKGDIPEGYSVSREKKERFSLILESASTNQTSMYLCASSSSGDTGELFFGEGSRLTVL.

The rearrangement joins TRBV6-5 to TRBJ1-5; the D gene is possibly TRBD1 (5 bases). This CDR3 comprises 14 residues. Germline V gene data show CDR1 as MNHEY and CDR2 as SVGAGI. V was cut by 5 bases and J by 7 bases, with 15 bases left in between. In nucleotides, the CDR3 is TGTGCCAGCAGTGACCGAATGGGGGAACAGCCCCAGCATTTT. Amino acid sequence: CASSDRMGEQPQHF.

This rearrangement joins TRBV2 to TRBJ2-2, with 7 bases identical to TRBD1. Germline CDR1 is SNHLY and CDR2 is FYNNEI. V lost 8 bases, J lost 2 bases, and 8 bases stayed unmatched. The CDR3 runs 15 residues. As DNA, the CDR3 is TGTGCCAGCTGCAAGACAGGGCTAAACACCGGGGAGCTGTTTTTT. Amino acids: CASCKTGLNTGELFF.

The rearrangement uses TRBV7-9 and TRBJ2-7, with TRBD1 identical over 8 bases. V shed 4 bases, J shed 0 bases, and the junction held 5 bases outside the gene matches. The CDR3 spans 15 residues. Germline-derived CDR1 and CDR2 are SEHNR and FQNEAQ (reference sequence). The CDR3 DNA follows: TGTGCCAGCAGCTCGTGGACAGGGAGCTCCTACGAGCAGTACTTC. The encoded protein is CASSSWTGSSYEQYF.

This clone has more than one count but fewer than ten. The chain uses TRBV28 and TRBJ1-2; possibly TRBD1 for D (6 bases). The CDR3 is 15 residues long. V lost 2 bases, J lost 8 bases, and 18 bases lay in between. Germline CDR1 reads MDHEN; CDR2 reads SYDVKM. This CDR3 reads CASSLPGTPEGGYTF. The CDR3 DNA is TGTGCCAGCAGTTTACCCGGGACACCCGAAGGGGGCTACACCTTC.

The rearrangement joins TRBV11-3 to TRBJ2-4; D is possibly TRBD1 (6 bases). Trimming removed 1 base at V and 0 bases at J, with 16 bases between. Germline V gene data show CDR1 as SGHNT and CDR2 as YENEEA. CDR3 length equals 18 residues. The CDR3 nucleotides are TGTGCCAGCAGCTTAGCCAGGGGTTATACTTTAGCCAAAAACATTCAGTACTTC. Residues: CASSLARGYTLAKNIQYF.

The J gene is TRBJ2-7, the V gene TRBV28, with 9 bases that match TRBD1. Germline V gives CDR1 MDHEN, CDR2 SYDVKM. Trimming took 6 bases from V and 5 from J; bases not matched to a gene: 11. There are 15 residues in the CDR3. In nucleotides, the CDR3 is TGTGCCAGCAGAAGCCGGGACAGGGCCCCACACGAGCAGTACGTC. Amino acid sequence: CASRSRDRAPHEQYV.

The chain carries TRBV6-5 and TRBJ1-1, with D possibly TRBD1 on 6 matching bases. Germline lookup yields CDR1 MNHEY and CDR2 SVGAGI. V lost 6 bases and J 0 bases, leaving 11 bases between the germline ends. The CDR3 sequence is 14 residues long. The CDR3 is CASRWDTLNTEAFF. The CDR3 DNA is TGTGCCAGCAGATGGGACACCCTGAACACTGAAGCTTTCTTT.

The rearrangement links TRBV5-1 to TRBJ2-5; 7 nucleotides match TRBD1. CDR1 is SGHRS and CDR2 is YFSETQ in the germline V gene. The CDR3 is 14 residues long. Trimming cost V 3 bases and J 5 bases; bases outside gene matches: 7. The CDR3 region is CASSSGQVQETQYF. The CDR3 DNA reads as TGCGCCAGCAGCTCCGGACAGGTACAGGAGACCCAGTACTTC.

The genes are TRBV18 and TRBJ1-2; 9 bases are a match to TRBD1. The CDR3 has 14 amino acids. Per germline, CDR1 KGHSH and CDR2 LQKENI. V lost 6 bases to trimming and J lost 4 bases; unmatched junction nucleotides: 6. The CDR3 DNA reads as TGTGCCAGCTCCTCGGGACAGGGAACCTATGGCTACACCTTC. This translates into CASSSGQGTYGYTF. The variable domain in full, completed from reference TRBV18 and TRBJ1-2, reads NAGVMQNPRHLVRRRGQEARLRCSPMKGHSHVYWYRQLPEEGLKFMVYLQKENIIDESGMPKERFSAEFPKEGPSILRIQQVVRGDSAAYFCASSSGQGTYGYTFGSGTRLTVV.

V and J are TRBV5-6 and TRBJ2-6; no firm D call. Between the trimmed V and J ends, which lost 1 base and 0 bases, there was a span of 5 bases. The germline V gene encodes CDR1 SGHDT and CDR2 YYEEEE. CDR3 size: 15 residues. For the CDR3, the DNA is TGTGCCAGCAGCTTGTTTGTCTCTGGGGCCAACGTCCTGACTTTC. This codes for CASSLFVSGANVLTF.

This rearrangement joins TRBV19 to TRBJ1-5; D ambiguous. Germline-derived CDR1 and CDR2 are LNHDA and SQIVND (reference sequence). CDR3 length: 13 amino acids. Trimming cost V 1 base and J 5 bases, with 6 bases left between them. The CDR3 DNA follows: TGTGCCAGTAGTATAGGAGCGTATCAGCCCCAGCATTTT. Translated: CASSIGAYQPQHF.

V usage is TRBV6-1 and J usage is TRBJ1-1, with D maybe TRBD1 (5 bases). The germline V gene has CDR1 MNHNS and CDR2 SASEGT. This CDR3 is built from 11 residues. Trimming stripped 6 bases from V and 11 bases from J, with 13 bases between. DNA of the CDR3: TGTGCCAGCAGGCGGCAGGGTCGTGCTTTCTTT. Residues: CASRRQGRAFF.

This clone was observed a handful of times. This sequence joins TRBV18 and TRBJ2-1; D is unclear. CDR3 length: 17 residues. Per germline, CDR1 KGHSH and CDR2 LQKENI. The V and J ends lost 3 bases and 4 bases respectively, with 19 bases between them. The CDR3 loop reads CASSPSIMIGQYNEQFF. The CDR3 DNA follows: TGTGCCAGCTCACCTTCGATCATGATCGGGCAATACAATGAGCAGTTCTTC.

The DNA for the CDR3 is TGTGCCAGCAGTTACAGCTTAGGAGAGACCCAGTACTTC. Translated, it gives CASSYSLGETQYF. V is TRBV6-5 and J is TRBJ2-5; no definite D call. V was clipped by 2 bases and J by 4 bases, with 8 bases between them. Germline assignment: CDR1 MNHEY and CDR2 SVGAGI. This CDR3 region has 13 residues.

This chain joins TRBV6-5 and TRBJ1-4; the D is unclear. The CDR3 length is 15 residues. Germline V gene data show CDR1 as MNHEY and CDR2 as SVGAGI. Trimming removed 0 bases from V and 4 bases from J, with 9 bases in between. The CDR3 DNA follows: TGTGCCAGCAGTTACTCTGGGCAGATTAATGAAAAACTGTTTTTT. Translated, it gives CASSYSGQINEKLFF.

This chain joins TRBV7-9 and TRBJ2-5; TRBD1 matches at 8 bases. Germline lookup yields CDR1 SEHNR and CDR2 FQNEAQ (reference sequence). V lost 3 bases, J lost 3 bases, and 9 bases stayed unmatched. The length of the CDR3 is 16 residues. The CDR3 loop is CASSFEGQGTKETQYF. The CDR3 nucleotides are TGTGCCAGCAGCTTCGAAGGACAGGGCACTAAAGAGACCCAGTACTTC.

The chain recombines TRBV4-3 with TRBJ1-6, with D unresolved. From germline, CDR1 is LGHNA and CDR2 YSLEER. The CDR3 extends over 16 amino acids. Trimming cost V 4 bases and J 7 bases, with 17 bases left between them. The CDR3 region is CASSRLGTAQNSPLHF. CDR3 in DNA: TGCGCCAGCAGCCGCCTGGGAACGGCGCAAAATTCACCCCTCCACTTT.

The chain is built from TRBV7-3 and TRBJ2-2, with D unresolved. V was trimmed by 5 bases and J by 6 bases, leaving 10 bases between them. This CDR3 is 13 amino acids long. Germline V gene lookup returns CDR1 SGHTA and CDR2 FQGTGA. DNA of the CDR3: TGTGCCAGCAGCGCCTTGGGGTCCGGGGAGCTGTTTTTT. Residues: CASSALGSGELFF. The variable domain in full, completed from reference TRBV7-3 and TRBJ2-2, reads GAGVSQTPSNKVTEKGKYVELRCDPISGHTALYWYRQSLGQGPEFLIYFQGTGAADDSGLPNDRFFAVRPEGSVSTLKIQRTERGDSAVYLCASSALGSGELFFGEGSRLTVL.

In DNA form, the CDR3 reads TGTGCCAGTAGCCTCCTTTGGGGGGGTCTCGCCGGGGCCAACGTCCTGACTTTC. Translating it yields CASSLLWGGLAGANVLTF. This chain joins TRBV19 and TRBJ2-6; 7 positions match TRBD2. V dropped 6 bases and J dropped 4; count of bases not matched to a gene: 15. CDR1 is LNHDA, CDR2 SQIVND, per germline (reference sequence). CDR3 length equals 18 residues.

This clone was detected only once. In the same sample, other DNA sequences code for this CDR3. The V and J genes are TRBV18 and TRBJ2-7; a weak D match, TRBD1 (6 bases). V lost 2 bases and J 4 bases, leaving 9 bases between the germline ends. The CDR3 consists of 13 residues. Germline values: CDR1 KGHSH, CDR2 LQKENI. The CDR3 region is CASSPEQGYEQYF. CDR3 nucleotide sequence: TGTGCCAGCTCACCAGAACAGGGATACGAGCAGTACTTC. The full variable domain, in which reference TRBV18 and TRBJ2-7 provide the parts outside the CDR3, is NAGVMQNPRHLVRRRGQEARLRCSPMKGHSHVYWYRQLPEEGLKFMVYLQKENIIDESGMPKERFSAEFPKEGPSILRIQQVVRGDSAAYFCASSPEQGYEQYFGPGTRLTVT.

This chain links TRBV5-6 with TRBJ2-5; D not resolved. There are 13 residues in the CDR3. V shed 3 bases and J shed 4 bases, with 10 bases lying between them. Germline CDR1 reads SGHDT; CDR2 reads YYEEEE. The CDR3 loop reads CASSYRPGETQYF. DNA of the CDR3: TGTGCCAGCAGCTACCGTCCGGGAGAGACCCAGTACTTC.

For this clone: The same CDR3 can be traced to other DNA sequences in this sample. The genes are TRBV5-1 and TRBJ2-5, with TRBD2 as a possible D gene (6 bases). The germline V gene encodes CDR1 SGHRS and CDR2 YFSETQ. V gave up 5 bases and J gave up 4 bases, with 15 bases separating them. The CDR3 length is 14 residues. In nucleotides, the CDR3 is TGCGCCAGCAGTCCCGGGACTGGGGTAGAGACCCAGTACTTC. Residues: CASSPGTGVETQYF.